Shown below are 15 T cell receptor beta chains from a single sample sequenced in a study of blood T cells in healthy people across ages. Alongside a J-beta primer mix, a sample-barcoded 5' primer served in a second PCR lasting about 6 to 12 cycles. TCRdb re-called the 5' RACE reads through MiXCR, storing one row per CDR3 protein. The data contain fewer than 600,000 distinct CDR3 sequences, about 26% of them seen just once; the ten biggest clones take up 3% to 4%. This sample also belongs to another study, concerning T cells of mothers and their children.

The material sequenced was blood. The source is a boy aged 2 to 10 in good health.

The chain employs TRBV10-3 and TRBJ2-3; 8 nucleotides align to TRBD1. The ends lost 6 bases at V and 1 base at J; junction bases unmatched: 6. Germline V gene data show CDR1 as ENHRY and CDR2 as SYGVKD. This CDR3 comprises 15 residues. CDR3 nucleotide sequence: TGTGCCATCAGCAGACAGGGGAGTCGCACAGATACGCAGTATTTT. It codes for CAISRQGSRTDTQYF.

This clonotype was seen only a few times. V gene TRBV7-9 combines with J gene TRBJ1-2; D not resolved. The CDR3 contains 15 residues. Trimming pared 3 bases from V and 7 bases from J, leaving 18 bases between. Germline lookup yields CDR1 SEHNR and CDR2 FQNEAQ (reference sequence). The CDR3 nucleotides are TGTGCCAGCAGCTTCCCAGGAGTCATAAAGGCTGGCTACACCTTC. Translating gives CASSFPGVIKAGYTF.

The chain carries TRBV20-1 and TRBJ2-6, with 9 bases that match TRBD1. V lost 5 bases, J lost 0 bases, and 8 bases stayed unmatched. Germline assignment: CDR1 DFQATT and CDR2 SNEGSKA (reference sequence). The CDR3 sequence is 17 residues long. In DNA, the CDR3 is TGCAGTGCTGGATCCGGGACAGGGCACTCTGGGGCCAACGTCCTGACTTTC. Amino acids: CSAGSGTGHSGANVLTF.

This clonotype appeared a few times. The chain is built from TRBV29-1 and TRBJ2-5; 10 bases match TRBD2. CDR1 is SQVTM and CDR2 is ANQGSEA in the germline V gene. The trim removed 4 bases at V and 3 bases at J, leaving 8 bases unmatched. There are 15 residues in the CDR3. The CDR3 nucleotides are TGCAGCGTTGGTCCACTAGCGGGGAACAAAGAGACCCAGTACTTC. Protein sequence: CSVGPLAGNKETQYF.

The chain couples TRBV29-1 to TRBJ1-4; no reliable D call. There are 12 residues in the CDR3. V lost 7 bases and J 5 bases, leaving 11 bases between the germline ends. Germline assignment: CDR1 SQVTM and CDR2 ANQGSEA. DNA for the CDR3: TGCAGCGCCGGTCCCGGAAATGAAAAACTGTTTTTT. Translated, it gives CSAGPGNEKLFF.

This clonotype has a handful of counts. The V call is TRBV2, the J call TRBJ2-5; D remains ambiguous. Between the trimmed V and J ends, which lost 7 bases and 7 bases, there was a span of 16 bases. This CDR3 has 13 amino acids. CDR1 SNHLY and CDR2 FYNNEI come from the germline V gene. Here the CDR3 DNA reads TGTGCCAGCAATCAGAGGTCGAGAGGGACCCAGTACTTC. The encoded protein is CASNQRSRGTQYF. Full variable domain (rest looked up from reference TRBV2 and TRBJ2-5): EPEVTQTPSHQVTQMGQEVILRCVPISNHLYFYWYRQILGQKVEFLVSFYNNEISEKSEIFDDQFSVERPDGSNFTLKIRSTKLEDSAMYFCASNQRSRGTQYFGPGTRLLVL.

This chain joins TRBV10-3 and TRBJ2-5; the match to TRBD2 covers 9 bases. The ends lost 3 bases at V and 7 bases at J; junction bases unmatched: 12. Germline V gene lookup returns CDR1 ENHRY and CDR2 SYGVKD. This CDR3 spans 16 amino acids. CDR3 residues: CAISEVASGDRGTQYF. CDR3 sequence (DNA): TGTGCCATCAGTGAAGTGGCTAGCGGGGACCGGGGGACCCAGTACTTC.

The chain couples TRBV6-1 to TRBJ2-7, with TRBD1 matching 9 bases. This CDR3 has 14 residues. The trim removed 5 bases at V and 4 bases at J, leaving 6 bases unmatched. Germline CDR1 and CDR2: MNHNS and SASEGT. The CDR3 DNA reads TGTGCCAGCAGTAACAGGGGGCCTGGTTACGAGCAGTACTTC. Amino acid sequence: CASSNRGPGYEQYF.

This clonotype turned up a few times. Relative to the germline gene, one junction end is altered; a read error may explain this. The DNA of the CDR3 is TGTGTCAGCAGCTTGATAGCGGGTGGCGAGACCCAGTACTTC. This gives the protein CVSSLIAGGETQYF. The chain uses TRBV7-2 and TRBJ2-5; 7 bases map to TRBD2. Germline CDR1 is SGHTA and CDR2 is FQGNSA. The CDR3 runs to 14 residues.

This clonotype showed up just a few times. The rearrangement links TRBV12-3 or TRBV12-4 to TRBJ2-2; weak D call: TRBD1 (6 bases). This CDR3 is built from 13 residues. V was pared by 6 bases and J by 5 bases, with 10 bases between. As DNA, the CDR3 is TGTGCCAGCAGATCAGGGGCGACCGGGGAGCTGTTTTTT. It codes for CASRSGATGELFF.

This clonotype came up a few times. The J gene is TRBJ1-5, the V gene TRBV20-1, with D possibly TRBD1 on 6 matching bases. V lost 4 bases and J lost 5, with 18 bases in between. The CDR3 is 15 residues long. Germline CDR1 is DFQATT and CDR2 is SNEGSKA (reference sequence). The CDR3 nucleotides are TGCAGTGCTAAAGTTTCACAGGGCTTGCATCAGCCCCAGCATTTT. Translation: CSAKVSQGLHQPQHF.

The V gene is TRBV20-1, the J gene TRBJ1-2; D perhaps matches TRBD1 (5 bases). V was trimmed by 3 bases and J by 8 bases, leaving 16 bases between them. CDR3 length: 13 residues. Looked up from germline, CDR1 is DFQATT and CDR2 is SNEGSKA (reference sequence). The CDR3 nucleotides read TGCAGTGCTAGTCTTGCGGGGGTGACGGGCTACACCTTC. This sequence encodes CSASLAGVTGYTF.

This clonotype occurred a few times. CDR3 DNA: TGCAGTGCTAAAGCTACAGAGGAGGGTAGGGGTGAAAAACTGTTTTTT. This translates into CSAKATEEGRGEKLFF. The chain links TRBV20-1 to TRBJ1-4; tentatively, D is TRBD1 (5 bases). The CDR3 is 16 amino acids. Trimming removed 4 bases from V and 7 bases from J, with 22 bases in between. Germline CDR1 DFQATT, CDR2 SNEGSKA (reference sequence).

The genes are TRBV5-6 and TRBJ2-5; the match to TRBD2 covers 10 bases. Trimming cost V 1 base and J 4 bases; bases outside gene matches: 4. CDR1 SGHDT and CDR2 YYEEEE come from the germline V gene. The CDR3 is 15 amino acids. CDR3: CASSLSTSGVETQYF. The CDR3, as DNA: TGTGCCAGCAGCTTGTCTACTAGCGGGGTAGAGACCCAGTACTTC.

The V and J genes are TRBV27 and TRBJ2-1; 8 nucleotides match TRBD2. Germline assignment: CDR1 MNHEY and CDR2 SMNVEV (reference sequence). The CDR3 extends over 15 amino acids. J lost 6 bases, V lost 4 bases, and 8 bases had no gene match. The CDR3 DNA reads as TGTGCCAGCAGTTCTCTACAGCGGGAGAGCAATGAGCAGTTCTTC. It translates to CASSSLQRESNEQFF.